These T cell receptor beta chains were read from a single sample in a study of blood T cell repertoires in COVID-19. Some clones are missing from TCRdb's copy, which holds only in-frame ones; the method was immunoSEQ multiplex PCR. The repertoire has about 70,000 clones, 79% of them found once; the top ten carry 6.3%. The sample consisted of peripheral blood. These receptors came from a woman in her sixties or seventies with acute or convalescent COVID-19. Both conserved end residues are trimmed from each CDR3. A D gene is named only where the DNA matches it firmly.

d_call v_call cdr3_aa
- TRBV6-5 ASSYNGGTEAF
- TRBV14 ASSQAGTSYEQY
TRBD2 TRBV28 ASRGTSGASYNEQF
- TRBV5-1 ASSLDAFSDYEQY
TRBD2 TRBV4-3 ASSQVGGALTDTQY
TRBD1 TRBV30 AWSGTGTGYEQY
- TRBV27 ASSLSIRRGYGYT
- TRBV18 ASSRGLTGETQY
- TRBV27 ASSLFLVIRQGRTTNEKLF
- TRBV6-2/TRBV6-3 ASSLKTGDTDTQY
- TRBV7-9 ASSFNAGREKLF
- TRBV13 ASSLGRGNEQY
TRBD2 TRBV5-1 ASSPTTLAGYNEQF
- TRBV28 ASSLWTGYGYT
- TRBV5-1 ASRAAPQGYNTEAF
TRBD1 TRBV12-5 ASGLAPPGTGTSVQY
- TRBV9 ASSVTEGTGNTIY
- TRBV19 ASSLSSADTQY
- TRBV7-2 ASSLGGYEQF
- TRBV30 AWSVLVLEAF
TRBD1 TRBV29-1 SVTGPLILNEQF
TRBD2 TRBV27 ASSPSGGHTDTQY
TRBD2 TRBV7-3 ASSLRPITRASGGGFSTDTQY
TRBD1 TRBV27 ASSFSLGRGAWAF
- TRBV6-6 ASSPGLRYQETQY
TRBD2 TRBV5-1 ASSFGGRGTYNEQF
- TRBV7-9 ASSRGGTVTDTQY
- TRBV6-5 ASRRNKGWEQF
TRBD1 TRBV6-5 ASSPGQGRAY
- TRBV7-2 ASSLGVFSYQETQY
- TRBV7-9 ASSSSGRDTQY
TRBD2 TRBV11-1 ASSRGGDRVHEQY
TRBD1 TRBV27 ASSSNRGSSYEQY
- TRBV6-6 ASSPRRSEATNEKLF
TRBD1 TRBV7-7 ASSLDRGLYNEQF
- TRBV7-2 ASSLGEGYYEQY
- TRBV2 ASSEVQDVLT
- TRBV10-3 AISEQIEGQPQH
- TRBV7-2 ASSPQRANSPLH
- TRBV9 ASSRPGAEETQY
- TRBV6-5 ASTDLADTQY
- TRBV19 ASNMETVYSNQPQH
- TRBV14 ASSQVRETEAF
- TRBV30 AWGAGGTWTNYGYT